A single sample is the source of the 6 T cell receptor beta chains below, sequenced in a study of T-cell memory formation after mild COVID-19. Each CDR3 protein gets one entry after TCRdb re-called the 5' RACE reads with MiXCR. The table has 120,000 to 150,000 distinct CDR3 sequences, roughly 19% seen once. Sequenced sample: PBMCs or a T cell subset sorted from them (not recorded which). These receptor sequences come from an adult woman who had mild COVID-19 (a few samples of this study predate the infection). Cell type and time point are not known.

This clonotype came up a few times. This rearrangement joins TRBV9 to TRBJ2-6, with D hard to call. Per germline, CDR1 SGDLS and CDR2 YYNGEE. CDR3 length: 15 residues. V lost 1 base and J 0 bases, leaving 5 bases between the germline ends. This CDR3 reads CASSVLYSGANVLTF. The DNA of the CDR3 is TGTGCCAGCAGCGTACTTTACTCTGGGGCCAACGTCCTGACTTTC.

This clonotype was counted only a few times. In DNA form, the CDR3 reads TGTGCCAGCAGCAAACTCAGGCAGGGGCCGAGCTCCTATAATTCACCCCTCCACTTT. The encoded protein is CASSKLRQGPSSYNSPLHF. V is TRBV21-1 and J is TRBJ1-6; the table's D gene call, TRBD1, was not cross checked with the DNA. TRBV21-1 corresponds to a pseudogene. The CDR3 runs 19 residues.

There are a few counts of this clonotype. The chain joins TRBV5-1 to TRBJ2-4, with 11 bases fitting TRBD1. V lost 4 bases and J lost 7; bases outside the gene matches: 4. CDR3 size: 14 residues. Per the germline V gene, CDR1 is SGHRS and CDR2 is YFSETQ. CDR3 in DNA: TGCGCCAGCAGCAAGGGACAGGGGGGGAACATTCAGTACTTC. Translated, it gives CASSKGQGGNIQYF.

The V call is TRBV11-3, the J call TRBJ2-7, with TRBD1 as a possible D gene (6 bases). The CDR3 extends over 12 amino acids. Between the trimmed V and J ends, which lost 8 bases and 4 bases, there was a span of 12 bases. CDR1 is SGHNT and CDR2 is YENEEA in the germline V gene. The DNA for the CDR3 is TGTGCCAGCGGAAGACAGGCGTACGAGCAGTACTTC. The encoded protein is CASGRQAYEQYF.

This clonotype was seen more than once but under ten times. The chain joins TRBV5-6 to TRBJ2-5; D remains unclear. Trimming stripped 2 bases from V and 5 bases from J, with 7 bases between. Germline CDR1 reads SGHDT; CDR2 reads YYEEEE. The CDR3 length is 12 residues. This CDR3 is CASSLRVETQYF. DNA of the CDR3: TGTGCCAGCAGCTTAAGAGTGGAGACCCAGTACTTC.

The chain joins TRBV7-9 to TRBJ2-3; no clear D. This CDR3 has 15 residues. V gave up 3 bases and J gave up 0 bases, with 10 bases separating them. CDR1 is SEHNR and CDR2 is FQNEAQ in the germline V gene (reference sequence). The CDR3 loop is CASSFFETSTDTQYF. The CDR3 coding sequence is TGTGCCAGCAGCTTTTTTGAGACTAGCACAGATACGCAGTATTTT.